This TCR beta chain was recovered during a study of T cell repertoires in cytomegalovirus infection. In the study overall: An indication of both CMV infection and matching HLA type came from public TCR beta signatures. Regarding the study as a whole: Predominance within the ex vivo response was attributable to HLA-C-restricted CMV-specific TCR beta clonotypes. Summed public TCR beta family frequency identified CMV carriers bearing the relevant HLA.

TCRdb re-called the reads through MiXCR, storing one row per CDR3 protein. The sample contains 300,000 to 400,000 distinct CDR3 sequences, roughly 29% of which appear only once. This clonotype turned up a few times. The antigen is not known. The CDR3 length is 13 residues. Germline V CDR1 and CDR2: MNHEY, SMNVEV (reference sequence). V gave up 0 bases and J gave up 7 bases, with 9 bases separating them. The sequence was collected from a human donor in good health (CMV status not recorded). Some clones in this sample may be carry-over from other donors' samples. The material sequenced was cultured PBMCs, taken from culture after CMV antigen stimulation. V is TRBV27 and J is TRBJ1-2; D gene ambiguous. This chain's CDR3 is CASSLSNLAGYTF. Here the CDR3 DNA reads TGTGCCAGCAGTTTATCGAATTTAGCTGGCTACACCTTC.